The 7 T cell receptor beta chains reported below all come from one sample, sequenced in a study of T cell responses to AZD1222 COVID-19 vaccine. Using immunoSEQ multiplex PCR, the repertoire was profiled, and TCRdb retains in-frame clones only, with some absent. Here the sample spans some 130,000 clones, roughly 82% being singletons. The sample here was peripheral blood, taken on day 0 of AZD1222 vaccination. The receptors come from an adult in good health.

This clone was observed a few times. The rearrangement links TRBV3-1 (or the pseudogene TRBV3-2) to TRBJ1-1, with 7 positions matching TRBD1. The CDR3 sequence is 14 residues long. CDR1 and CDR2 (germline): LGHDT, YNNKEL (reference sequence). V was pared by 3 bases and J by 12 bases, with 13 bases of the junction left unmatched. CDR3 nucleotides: TGTGCCAGCAGCCAGGATGACAGGGCTGGTGGGTCTTTCTTT. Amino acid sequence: CASSQDDRAGGSFF.

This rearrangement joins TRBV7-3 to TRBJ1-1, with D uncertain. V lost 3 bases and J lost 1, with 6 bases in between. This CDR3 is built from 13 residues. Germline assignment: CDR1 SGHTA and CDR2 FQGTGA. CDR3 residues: CASSFSGNTEAFF. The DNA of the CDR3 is TGTGCCAGCAGCTTCTCTGGGAACACTGAAGCTTTCTTT.

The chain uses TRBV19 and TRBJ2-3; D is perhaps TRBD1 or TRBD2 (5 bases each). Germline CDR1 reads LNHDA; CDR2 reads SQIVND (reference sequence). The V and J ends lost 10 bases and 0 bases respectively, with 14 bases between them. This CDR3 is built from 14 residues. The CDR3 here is CATRDRISTDTQYF. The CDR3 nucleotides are TGTGCCACTAGGGACCGGATTAGCACAGATACGCAGTATTTT.

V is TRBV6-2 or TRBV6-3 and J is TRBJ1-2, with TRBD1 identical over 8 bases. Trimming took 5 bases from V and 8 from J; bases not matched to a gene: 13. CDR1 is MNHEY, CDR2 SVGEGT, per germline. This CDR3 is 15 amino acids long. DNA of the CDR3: TGTGCCAGCAGTCGAAGACAGGGGCTCGAGGGAGGCTACACCTTC. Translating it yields CASSRRQGLEGGYTF.

The CDR3 spells CASSGGGYGYTF. The CDR3 DNA is TGTGCCAGCAGCGGGGGAGGGTATGGCTACACCTTC. The rearrangement joins TRBV7-9 to TRBJ1-2; weak D call: TRBD1 (5 bases). The CDR3 runs to 12 residues. The V gene lost 5 bases and the J gene lost 5 bases, with 9 bases spanning the gap. The germline V gene has CDR1 SEHNR and CDR2 FQNEAQ (reference sequence).

The CDR3 spells CASSQGSSTEAFF. In DNA, the CDR3 is TGTGCCAGCAGCCAAGGATCCTCCACTGAAGCTTTCTTT. The chain couples TRBV5-4 to TRBJ1-1; D remains ambiguous. The germline V and J ends were trimmed by 4 bases and 4 bases, with 11 bases remaining between them. The CDR3 runs to 13 residues. Germline loops: CDR1 SGHNT, CDR2 YYREEE (reference sequence).

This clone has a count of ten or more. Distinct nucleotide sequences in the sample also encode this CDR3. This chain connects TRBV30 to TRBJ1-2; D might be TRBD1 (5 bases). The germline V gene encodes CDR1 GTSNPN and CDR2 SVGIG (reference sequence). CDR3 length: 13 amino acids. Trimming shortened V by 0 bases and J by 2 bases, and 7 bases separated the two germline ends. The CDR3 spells CAWSVQANYGYTF. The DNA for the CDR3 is TGTGCCTGGAGTGTACAGGCCAACTATGGCTACACCTTC.